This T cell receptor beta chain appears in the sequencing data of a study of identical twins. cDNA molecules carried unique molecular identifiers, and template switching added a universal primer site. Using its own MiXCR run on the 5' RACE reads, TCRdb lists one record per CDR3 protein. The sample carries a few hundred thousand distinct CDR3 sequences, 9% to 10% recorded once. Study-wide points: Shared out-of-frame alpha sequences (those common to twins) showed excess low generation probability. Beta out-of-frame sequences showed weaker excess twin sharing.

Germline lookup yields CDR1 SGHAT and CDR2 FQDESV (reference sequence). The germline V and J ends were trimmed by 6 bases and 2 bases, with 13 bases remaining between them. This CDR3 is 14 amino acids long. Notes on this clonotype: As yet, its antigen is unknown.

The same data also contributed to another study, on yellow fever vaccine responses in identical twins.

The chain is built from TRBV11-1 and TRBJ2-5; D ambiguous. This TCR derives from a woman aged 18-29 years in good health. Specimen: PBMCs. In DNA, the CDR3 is TGTGCCAGCAGGATAGAGGATGAACAAGAGACCCAGTACTTC. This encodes CASRIEDEQETQYF.